This T cell receptor beta chain is drawn from a study of T-cell reconstitution after alpha-beta-depleted transplantation in children. Unique molecular identifiers were incorporated into the prepared TCRbeta library. TCRdb processed the PCR reads anew with MiXCR; each CDR3 protein has one entry. The sample contains 180,000 or so distinct CDR3 sequences, roughly 6.5% of which appear only once. After removal of 1 base from V and 7 bases from J, the junction contained 0 bases not matched to a gene. This CDR3 region has 12 residues. Germline CDR1 and CDR2: SGHTA and FQGNSA. At least ten counts were recorded for this clonotype.

This sequence was found in a girl in the first two years of life with combined immunodeficiency, due to receive a stem cell transplant. Sequenced material: PBMCs, taken before TCRalphabeta/CD19-depleted stem cell transplant. The chain couples TRBV7-2 to TRBJ2-7; the match to TRBD2 covers 8 bases. CDR3 DNA: TGTGCCAGCAGCTTAGGCGGGAGGGAGCAGTACTTC. It codes for CASSLGGREQYF.